The 19 T cell receptor beta chains presented below share a single source sample, sequenced in a study of blood T cell repertoires in COVID-19. Repertoires were generated with immunoSEQ multiplex PCR, while TCRdb's copy carries only in-frame clones and drops some. The sample records approximately 52,000 clones, about 91% being singletons. Sequences were obtained from peripheral blood. These receptors originate from a man aged 50 to 60 with active COVID-19.

V gene TRBV20-1 combines with J gene TRBJ2-1; 8 bases fit TRBD2. There are 13 residues in the CDR3. Losses at the gene ends were 3 bases for V and 9 bases for J; bases not matched to a gene: 7. Germline V CDR1 and CDR2: DFQATT, SNEGSKA (reference sequence). CDR3 sequence: CSASFSGGREQFF. CDR3 nucleotide sequence: TGCAGTGCTAGTTTCAGCGGGGGCCGTGAGCAGTTCTTC.

The chain recombines TRBV19 with TRBJ2-4; TRBD2 agrees at 7 bases. The V segment lost 5 bases and the J segment 9 bases; nucleotides outside the gene matches: 16. Looked up from germline, CDR1 is LNHDA and CDR2 is SQIVND (reference sequence). This CDR3 is built from 16 residues. Here the CDR3 reads CASSLGREIGVSIQYF. Written as DNA, the CDR3 is TGTGCCAGTAGTTTGGGGCGGGAGATTGGGGTGAGCATTCAGTACTTC.

The chain has TRBV4-1 and TRBJ2-7; D might be TRBD1 (6 bases). From germline, CDR1 is MGHRA and CDR2 YSYEKL. The germline V and J ends were trimmed by 0 bases and 0 bases, with 15 bases remaining between them. This CDR3 region has 17 residues. The CDR3 coding sequence is TGCGCCAGCAGCCAAGAAGCCGCAGGGGTCAGCTCCTACGAGCAGTACTTC. Translated: CASSQEAAGVSSYEQYF.

This rearrangement joins TRBV3-1 (or the pseudogene TRBV3-2) to TRBJ2-7; D is uncertain. V dropped 1 base and J dropped 5 bases, with 6 bases sitting between them. The V gene's germline CDR1 is LGHDT and CDR2 YNNKEL (reference sequence). CDR3 size: 12 residues. CDR3 amino acids: CASSQVANEQYF. The CDR3 nucleotides are TGTGCCAGCAGCCAAGTCGCGAACGAGCAGTACTTC.

The V gene is TRBV30, the J gene TRBJ2-1; 14 bases line up with TRBD2. V lost 4 bases and J lost 9; bases outside the gene matches: 5. Per the germline V gene, CDR1 is GTSNPN and CDR2 is SVGIG (reference sequence). This CDR3 comprises 14 residues. CDR3 loop: CAWTPGLAGVEQFF. CDR3 coding DNA: TGTGCCTGGACCCCGGGACTAGCGGGAGTTGAGCAGTTCTTC. Using reference TRBV30 and TRBJ2-1 for the parts outside the CDR3, the full variable domain is SQTIHQWPATLVQPVGSPLSLECTVEGTSNPNLYWYRQAAGRGLQLLFYSVGIGQISSEVPQNLSASRPQDRQFILSSKKLLLSDSGFYLCAWTPGLAGVEQFFGPGTRLTVL.

J is TRBJ2-5 and V is TRBV3-1 (or the pseudogene TRBV3-2), with TRBD1 matching over 10 bases. CDR1 is LGHDT and CDR2 is YNNKEL in the germline V gene (reference sequence). CDR3 length equals 15 residues. With V trimmed by 4 bases and J by 5 bases, 7 bases remained unmatched. CDR3 sequence (DNA): TGTGCCAGCAGCCCCTCACCGGGACAGGGGGAGACCCAGTACTTC. Amino acids: CASSPSPGQGETQYF.

This chain connects TRBV19 to TRBJ2-1, with D perhaps matching TRBD2 (6 bases). The CDR3 length is 14 residues. Germline-derived CDR1 and CDR2 are LNHDA and SQIVND (reference sequence). V was trimmed by 4 bases and J by 7 bases, leaving 14 bases between them. CDR3 in amino acids: CASSKGLEGNEQFF. CDR3 in DNA: TGTGCCAGTAGTAAGGGCTTGGAGGGGAATGAGCAGTTCTTC. The complete variable domain, with remaining parts taken from reference TRBV19 and TRBJ2-1, reads DGGITQSPKYLFRKEGQNVTLSCEQNLNHDAMYWYRQDPGQGLRLIYYSQIVNDFQKGDIAEGYSVSREKKESFPLTVTSAQKNPTAFYLCASSKGLEGNEQFFGPGTRLTVL.

This clone is a singleton in its sample. V and J are TRBV19 and TRBJ1-2, with 11 nucleotides matching TRBD1. CDR1 is LNHDA, CDR2 SQIVND, per germline (reference sequence). V lost 6 bases to trimming and J lost 7 bases; unmatched junction nucleotides: 7. CDR3 size: 14 residues. CDR3 bases: TGTGCCAGTAGGAAGGACAGGGGGCTTCGTGGCTACACCTTC. Its translation: CASRKDRGLRGYTF.

The chain employs TRBV7-8 and TRBJ2-2, with TRBD2 as a possible D gene (5 bases). Trimming stripped 1 base from V and 0 bases from J, with 9 bases between. The CDR3 loop spans 16 amino acids. Germline V gene lookup returns CDR1 SGHVS and CDR2 FQNEAQ. The CDR3 region has the DNA TGTGCCAGCAGCTTAGTTAGTAGCGCGAACACCGGGGAGCTGTTTTTT. Amino acids: CASSLVSSANTGELFF.

The rearrangement uses TRBV10-3 and TRBJ1-6, with 9 bases fitting TRBD1. The CDR3 has 15 residues. V lost 9 bases, J lost 7 bases, and 10 bases stayed unmatched. CDR1 is ENHRY and CDR2 is SYGVKD in the germline V gene. CDR3 loop: CAIQDRGGLNSPLHF. The CDR3 bases are TGTGCCATACAAGACAGGGGGGGTTTAAATTCACCCCTCCACTTT.

The rearrangement joins TRBV6-6 to TRBJ1-2; D is unclear. The CDR3 loop spans 12 amino acids. Looked up from germline, CDR1 is MNHNY and CDR2 is SVGAGI (reference sequence). The CDR3 DNA is TGTGGGAGCGGGGAGGGAGGTTATGGCTACACCTTC. Encoded protein: CGSGEGGYGYTF.

The chain carries TRBV5-8 and TRBJ2-1; D is perhaps TRBD2 (6 bases). The CDR3 sequence is 14 residues long. V lost 5 bases to trimming and J lost 4 bases, with 13 bases between them. Per germline, CDR1 SGHTS and CDR2 YDEGEE. The CDR3 loop reads CASRGGPTYNEQFF. In nucleotides, the CDR3 is TGTGCCAGCAGGGGGGGTCCGACTTACAATGAGCAGTTCTTC.

The rearrangement links TRBV4-2 to TRBJ2-3; 10 bases agree with TRBD2. Trimming removed 2 bases from V and 2 bases from J; junction bases left unmatched: 10. This CDR3 is 18 amino acids long. Germline V lookup: CDR1 LGHNA, CDR2 YNFKEQ. The CDR3 loop reads CASSQLSLAGALTDTQYF. CDR3 in DNA: TGTGCCAGCAGCCAACTGTCCCTAGCGGGGGCGCTCACAGATACGCAGTATTTT.

The chain employs TRBV12-3 or TRBV12-4 and TRBJ1-1; D unresolved. V gave up 6 bases and J gave up 10 bases, with 18 bases separating them. This CDR3 is 13 amino acids long. For the CDR3, the DNA is TGTGCCAGCAGACTCGGCGGGGAAATGAGAGCTTTCTTT. This gives the protein CASRLGGEMRAFF.

J is TRBJ2-1 and V is TRBV5-1; the match to TRBD2 covers 7 bases. Germline V lookup: CDR1 SGHRS, CDR2 YFSETQ. Germline trimming cut 4 bases from V and 0 bases from J; bases unmatched to any gene: 7. This CDR3 spans 16 amino acids. The CDR3 bases are TGCGCCAGCAGCCACGAATCGGGGGGCTCCTACAATGAGCAGTTCTTC. It specifies CASSHESGGSYNEQFF.

The chain has TRBV7-6 and TRBJ2-3; TRBD2 matches at 13 bases. V gave up 4 bases and J gave up 1 base; unmatched junction bases: 2. The germline V gene has CDR1 SGHVS and CDR2 FNYEAQ. This CDR3 has 16 residues. DNA for the CDR3: TGTGCCAGCAGCTCACTAGCGGGAGGGGGCACAGATACGCAGTATTTT. Translating gives CASSSLAGGGTDTQYF.

The table lists this clone with a count of one. This chain links TRBV7-7 with TRBJ2-5, with TRBD1 matching over 7 bases. The CDR3 runs 14 residues. The germline gives CDR1 SSHAT, CDR2 FNYEAQ (reference sequence). V gave up 5 bases and J gave up 5 bases; unmatched junction bases: 8. CDR3: CASSLDRSGETQYF. The CDR3 coding sequence is TGTGCCAGCAGCCTGGACAGGAGTGGGGAGACCCAGTACTTC. Full variable domain (remainder filled in from reference TRBV7-7 and TRBJ2-5): GAGVSQSPRYKVTKRGQDVTLRCDPISSHATLYWYQQALGQGPEFLTYFNYEAQPDKSGLPSDRFSAERPEGSISTLTIQRTEQRDSAMYRCASSLDRSGETQYFGPGTRLLVL.

This clone has just one count. V usage is TRBV6-6 and J usage is TRBJ2-7; possible D gene TRBD1, 6 bases. V was trimmed by 6 bases and J by 5 bases, leaving 17 bases between them. Germline lookup yields CDR1 MNHNY and CDR2 SVGAGI (reference sequence). This CDR3 has 14 residues. The CDR3 DNA follows: TGTGCCAGCAGCCAAGGGCCAGGGGCCCACGAGCAGTACTTC. Amino acids: CASSQGPGAHEQYF.

This chain connects TRBV7-9 to TRBJ2-1; D perhaps matches TRBD2 (5 bases). The CDR3 length is 14 residues. Trimming cost V 5 bases and J 3 bases, with 11 bases left between them. Germline V gives CDR1 SEHNR, CDR2 FQNEAQ (reference sequence). The CDR3 region is CASSPGFVYNEQFF. In DNA, the CDR3 is TGTGCCAGCAGCCCGGGGTTTGTCTACAATGAGCAGTTCTTC.